These 31 T cell receptor beta chains originate from one sample sequenced in a study of blood T cell repertoires in COVID-19. The protocol was immunoSEQ multiplex PCR, while the TCRdb copy is restricted to in-frame clones and leaves out a portion. The sample comprises some 220,000 clones, 70% to 90% of which are singletons, and 3% to 3.5% rests with the top ten. Sequencing used PBMCs or T cells enriched from blood (not recorded which). The receptors stem from a woman in her fifties or sixties in a cohort exposed to, infected with or recovered from COVID-19 (not recorded which).

This clone was picked up one time. The chain uses TRBV7-9 and TRBJ2-3; TRBD2 matches at 9 bases. J gave up 1 base and V 8 bases, and 7 bases lay outside the gene matches. The CDR3 loop spans 15 amino acids. Per germline, CDR1 SEHNR and CDR2 FQNEAQ (reference sequence). CDR3: CASEEIAGGTDTQYF. The CDR3 bases are TGTGCCAGCGAAGAGATAGCGGGGGGCACAGATACGCAGTATTTT.

This clone was detected a few times. V is TRBV2 and J is TRBJ2-1; 8 nucleotides match TRBD1. The germline CDR1 and CDR2 sequences are SNHLY and FYNNEI. With 4 bases clipped from V and 5 bases from J, the junction kept 4 bases outside the gene matches. CDR3 size: 14 residues. The CDR3 loop is CASSVETGDNEQFF. DNA of the CDR3: TGTGCCAGCAGTGTAGAGACAGGGGACAATGAGCAGTTCTTC.

V is TRBV5-4 and J is TRBJ2-3; 12 bases line up with TRBD1. The V and J ends lost 5 bases and 4 bases, in that order; junction bases with no gene match: 5. The CDR3 has 15 amino acids. The V gene's germline CDR1 is SGHNT and CDR2 YYREEE (reference sequence). DNA for the CDR3: TGTGCCAGCAGTCGAGGGACAGGGGGCCCAGATACGCAGTATTTT. This encodes CASSRGTGGPDTQYF.

This clone came up once. The genes are TRBV4-3 and TRBJ1-3; no clear D. Germline V gene data show CDR1 as LGHNA and CDR2 as YSLEER. Trimming pared 2 bases from V and 4 bases from J, leaving 15 bases between. The CDR3 length is 16 residues. CDR3 protein: CASSQLRVGVGNTIYF. CDR3 coding DNA: TGCGCCAGCAGCCAATTACGCGTCGGGGTAGGAAACACCATATATTTT.

This rearrangement joins TRBV6-5 to TRBJ1-1; D is perhaps TRBD1 (5 bases). Trimming took 2 bases from V and 1 from J, leaving 14 bases between them. CDR1 and CDR2 from the germline V gene are MNHEY and SVGAGI. The CDR3 extends over 16 amino acids. As DNA, the CDR3 is TGTGCCAGCAGTTACGGGGCTTACTGGGGGAACACTGAAGCTTTCTTT. Protein product: CASSYGAYWGNTEAFF.

The chain employs TRBV10-3 and TRBJ2-7; 8 bases align to TRBD1. The germline V gene has CDR1 ENHRY and CDR2 SYGVKD. V trimming: 10 bases; J trimming: 5 bases; junction bases outside the gene matches: 4. The CDR3 extends over 11 amino acids. Written as DNA, the CDR3 is TGTGCCACCAGGACAGGGAACGAGCAGTACTTC. Translated: CATRTGNEQYF.

The V and J genes are TRBV20-1 and TRBJ2-5, with D possibly matching TRBD1 (7 bases). The germline CDR1 and CDR2 sequences are DFQATT and SNEGSKA (reference sequence). The CDR3 totals 13 residues. The V gene lost 5 bases and the J gene lost 5 bases, with 15 bases spanning the gap. The CDR3 loop reads CSARGGGGETQYF. In nucleotides, the CDR3 is TGCAGTGCTCGTGGAGGGGGCGGTGAGACCCAGTACTTC.

The rearrangement joins TRBV9 to TRBJ2-2; 8 bases are a match to TRBD1. V lost 4 bases and J lost 8; bases outside the gene matches: 22. This CDR3 spans 19 amino acids. In germline, CDR1 is SGDLS, CDR2 YYNGEE. CDR3 in amino acids: CASSQGIGQGLSATGELFF. CDR3 in DNA: TGTGCCAGCAGCCAAGGGATAGGACAGGGTCTATCGGCGACGGGGGAGCTGTTTTTT.

Here the CDR3 reads CASSLAGGHNEQFF. The CDR3 region has the DNA TGCGCCAGCAGCTTGGCCGGGGGGCACAATGAGCAGTTCTTC. V is TRBV5-1 and J is TRBJ2-1; perhaps TRBD2 as D (7 bases). This CDR3 is 14 amino acids long. The V end lost 0 bases, the J end lost 5 bases, and 9 bases lay between the germline ends. The germline gives CDR1 SGHRS, CDR2 YFSETQ.

CDR3 coding DNA: TGTGCCATCAGTGAAATTGGCGGGGGGTTGAACACCGGGGAGCTGTTTTTT. Translated: CAISEIGGGLNTGELFF. This chain links TRBV10-3 with TRBJ2-2, with TRBD2 matching over 8 bases. Losses at the gene ends were 3 bases for V and 1 base for J; bases not matched to a gene: 7. The length of the CDR3 is 17 residues. Germline V gene data show CDR1 as ENHRY and CDR2 as SYGVKD.

The table lists this clone with a count of one. The identical CDR3 is also encoded by other nucleotide sequences in the sample. The chain has TRBV29-1 and TRBJ1-1, with 7 nucleotides matching TRBD1. J was trimmed by 1 base and V by 6 bases; bases with no gene match: 5. Per the germline V gene, CDR1 is SQVTM and CDR2 is ANQGSEA. This CDR3 spans 13 amino acids. DNA of the CDR3: TGCAGCGTGGCGGGACAGAGGAACACTGAAGCTTTCTTT. Protein sequence: CSVAGQRNTEAFF. Full variable domain (outside the CDR3, taken from reference TRBV29-1 and TRBJ1-1): SAVISQKPSRDICQRGTSLTIQCQVDSQVTMMFWYRQQPGQSLTLIATANQGSEATYESGFVIDKFPISRPNLTFSTLTVSNMSPEDSSIYLCSVAGQRNTEAFFGQGTRLTVV.

This clone was seen only a few times. The rearrangement uses TRBV7-2 and TRBJ1-2; possibly TRBD1 for D (5 bases). Germline V gene sequence: CDR1 SGHTA, CDR2 FQGNSA. V was clipped by 2 bases and J by 1 base, with 11 bases between them. This CDR3 has 15 residues. CDR3 sequence: CASSLYPGNNYGYTF. For the CDR3, the DNA is TGTGCCAGCAGCTTATATCCAGGGAATAACTATGGCTACACCTTC.

This clone came up many times. The J gene is TRBJ2-7, the V gene TRBV7-9; 8 bases are shared with TRBD1. J was trimmed by 4 bases and V by 4 bases; bases with no gene match: 9. This CDR3 contains 15 residues. Germline V lookup: CDR1 SEHNR, CDR2 FQNEAQ (reference sequence). CDR3 sequence: CASSSPDRGVYEQYF. The CDR3, as DNA: TGTGCCAGCAGCTCTCCCGACAGGGGTGTATACGAGCAGTACTTC.

J is TRBJ2-7 and V is TRBV10-3; D is unclear. Trimming left V 0 bases short and J 5 bases short, with 11 bases between. Germline CDR1 reads ENHRY; CDR2 reads SYGVKD. There are 14 residues in the CDR3. In nucleotides, the CDR3 is TGTGCCATCAGTGAGTCGTGGGCAACCAACGAGCAGTACTTC. Encoded protein: CAISESWATNEQYF.

The chain has TRBV10-3 and TRBJ1-5; 7 positions match TRBD1. Trimming at V came to 3 bases and at J to 6 bases, leaving 5 bases not matched to a gene. The germline gives CDR1 ENHRY, CDR2 SYGVKD. This CDR3 is built from 14 residues. As DNA, the CDR3 is TGTGCCATCAGTGAACAGGGGTTGGGTCAGCCCCAGCATTTT. Residues: CAISEQGLGQPQHF.

The chain combines TRBV9 with TRBJ2-2, with D possibly being TRBD1 (6 bases). The CDR3 runs 15 residues. Germline V gene data show CDR1 as SGDLS and CDR2 as YYNGEE. V was cut by 1 base and J by 9 bases, with 16 bases left in between. The CDR3: CASSVHPGQTRELFF. The DNA of the CDR3 is TGTGCCAGCAGCGTACACCCAGGACAGACTAGGGAGCTGTTTTTT.

The chain links TRBV28 to TRBJ1-3; D remains unclear. In germline, CDR1 is MDHEN, CDR2 SYDVKM. The CDR3 spans 14 residues. Between the trimmed V and J ends, which lost 10 bases and 1 base, there was a span of 14 bases. CDR3 sequence reads: CATYSSGSGNTIYF. In DNA form, the CDR3 reads TGTGCCACCTATAGTTCGGGTTCTGGAAACACCATATATTTT.

The chain carries TRBV6-6 and TRBJ1-1, with D possibly TRBD1 on 5 matching bases. V was trimmed by 5 bases and J by 1 base, leaving 20 bases between them. This CDR3 has 17 amino acids. Germline CDR1 MNHNY, CDR2 SVGAGI (reference sequence). Here the CDR3 DNA reads TGTGCCAGCAGTCTTGACCCCAGGGCACGTTGGAACACTGAAGCTTTCTTT. Translating gives CASSLDPRARWNTEAFF.

In its sample, this clone was seen a few times. V and J are TRBV6-5 and TRBJ1-1, with 7 bases identical to TRBD1. Germline V gene data show CDR1 as MNHEY and CDR2 as SVGAGI. The ends lost 0 bases at V and 4 bases at J; junction bases unmatched: 8. The CDR3 has 16 residues. DNA of the CDR3: TGTGCCAGCAGTTACTCGACAGGGTCCCCTACCACTGAAGCTTTCTTT. Translated, it gives CASSYSTGSPTTEAFF.

V and J are TRBV4-1 and TRBJ1-2; TRBD1 aligns across 8 bases. J gave up 10 bases and V 1 base, and 5 bases lay outside the gene matches. CDR3 length equals 13 residues. Per germline, CDR1 MGHRA and CDR2 YSYEKL. DNA of the CDR3: TGCGCCAGCAGCCAAGTTTCGGACAGGGTCTACACCTTC. Amino acid sequence: CASSQVSDRVYTF.

The chain employs TRBV9 and TRBJ2-3; no definite D call. V was clipped by 0 bases and J by 1 base, with 6 bases between them. Germline V gives CDR1 SGDLS, CDR2 YYNGEE. This CDR3 has 14 residues. The CDR3 protein is CASSVVSGTDTQYF. The CDR3, as DNA: TGTGCCAGCAGCGTAGTAAGCGGCACAGATACGCAGTATTTT.

This rearrangement joins TRBV5-1 to TRBJ1-2, with D hard to call. The CDR3 loop spans 14 amino acids. CDR1 is SGHRS, CDR2 YFSETQ, per germline. Trimming cost V 2 bases and J 5 bases, with 13 bases left between them. The CDR3 sequence: CASSFDEGLYGYTF. The DNA for the CDR3 is TGCGCCAGCAGCTTTGATGAGGGCCTGTATGGCTACACCTTC.

Concerning this clone itself: This same CDR3 is encoded by further DNA sequences in the sample. This chain links TRBV7-2 with TRBJ2-1; 11 bases agree with TRBD2. The length of the CDR3 is 15 residues. Per germline, CDR1 SGHTA and CDR2 FQGNSA. With V trimmed by 1 base and J by 6 bases, 2 bases remained unmatched. DNA of the CDR3: TGTGCCAGCAGCTTAGGCCTAGCGGGGGGCAATGAGCAGTTCTTC. Protein product: CASSLGLAGGNEQFF. Full variable domain (remainder filled in from reference TRBV7-2 and TRBJ2-1): GAGVSQSPSNKVTEKGKDVELRCDPISGHTALYWYRQSLGQGLEFLIYFQGNSAPDKSGLPSDRFSAERTGGSVSTLTIQRTQQEDSAVYLCASSLGLAGGNEQFFGPGTRLTVL.

The rearrangement joins TRBV3-1 (or the pseudogene TRBV3-2) to TRBJ1-4, with D hard to call. CDR3 length: 14 residues. The germline V gene encodes CDR1 LGHDT and CDR2 YNNKEL (reference sequence). Trimming shortened V by 4 bases and J by 8 bases, and 14 bases separated the two germline ends. Here the CDR3 DNA reads TGTGCCAGCAGCCGGCAACTTGGAGAGGAAAAACTGTTTTTT. It yields the protein CASSRQLGEEKLFF.

The J gene is TRBJ1-4, the V gene TRBV15, with 10 bases matching TRBD1. Germline loops: CDR1 LNHNV, CDR2 YYDKDF (reference sequence). This CDR3 is 14 amino acids long. V was pared by 5 bases and J by 7 bases, with 4 bases of the junction left unmatched. The CDR3: CATSPDRGREKLFF. Written as DNA, the CDR3 is TGTGCCACCAGCCCTGACAGGGGGCGTGAAAAACTGTTTTTT.

In this sample, this clone turned up a few times. The genes are TRBV6-5 and TRBJ1-2; D remains ambiguous. Trimming cost V 6 bases and J 0 bases, with 14 bases left between them. Germline CDR1 is MNHEY and CDR2 is SVGAGI. The CDR3 extends over 15 amino acids. CDR3 bases: TGTGCCAGCAGCCCCGAGGCTGAAACTAACTATGGCTACACCTTC. It encodes CASSPEAETNYGYTF.

The table lists this clone with a count of one. V usage is TRBV11-2 and J usage is TRBJ1-2, with a possible D match to TRBD1 (6 bases). The CDR3 extends over 15 amino acids. Germline-derived CDR1 and CDR2 are SGHAT and FQNNGV. The V end was cut by 0 bases, the J end by 8 bases, with 16 bases between. The CDR3 bases are TGTGCCAGCAGCTTAGATGACACAGGGCTCTGGGGCTACACCTTC. This translates into CASSLDDTGLWGYTF.

The chain recombines TRBV5-5 with TRBJ2-1; no clear D. Per germline, CDR1 SGHKS and CDR2 YYEKEE (reference sequence). Trimming took 3 bases from V and 1 from J, leaving 11 bases between them. The CDR3 has 15 amino acids. CDR3 nucleotides: TGTGCCAGCAGCTCGTTAGCCGGTTCCTACAATGAGCAGTTCTTC. Translation: CASSSLAGSYNEQFF.

The rearrangement uses TRBV7-3 and TRBJ1-2; possibly TRBD1 for D (6 bases). Deletions cut 2 bases from V and 4 bases from J, with 8 bases between. Germline V gene lookup returns CDR1 SGHTA and CDR2 FQGTGA. The CDR3 sequence is 13 residues long. CDR3 coding DNA: TGTGCCAGCAGCTTAGCGACAGGCTATGGCTACACCTTC. It is translated as CASSLATGYGYTF.

The chain is built from TRBV14 and TRBJ1-2, with no clear D. The CDR3 runs to 14 residues. Germline CDR1 reads SGHDN; CDR2 reads FVKESK. Trimming took off 2 bases at V and 4 bases at J, with 11 bases between the two ends. The CDR3 nucleotides read TGTGCCAGCAGCCAATTCAGGTCCGCCTATGGCTACACCTTC. Its translation is CASSQFRSAYGYTF.

The rearrangement uses TRBV29-1 and TRBJ1-2, with D tentatively TRBD1 (6 bases). V was shortened by 6 bases and J by 6 bases, with 17 bases between the two germline ends. Germline CDR1 reads SQVTM; CDR2 reads ANQGSEA. CDR3 size: 13 residues. The CDR3 sequence is CSVSREGVHGYTF. CDR3 coding DNA: TGCAGCGTCTCGAGAGAGGGGGTCCATGGCTACACCTTC.